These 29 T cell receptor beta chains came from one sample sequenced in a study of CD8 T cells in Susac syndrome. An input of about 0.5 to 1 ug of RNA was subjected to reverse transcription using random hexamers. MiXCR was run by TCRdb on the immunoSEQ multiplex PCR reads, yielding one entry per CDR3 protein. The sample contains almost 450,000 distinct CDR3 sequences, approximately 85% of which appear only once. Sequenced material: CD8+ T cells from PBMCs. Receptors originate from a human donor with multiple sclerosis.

CDR3 coding DNA: TGTGCCAGCAGTTTATCGCAGGGGTACCACGAGCAGTACTTC. Encoded protein: CASSLSQGYHEQYF. The chain couples TRBV27 to TRBJ2-7; the D gene is possibly TRBD1 (6 bases). Germline V CDR1 and CDR2: MNHEY, SMNVEV (reference sequence). CDR3 length: 14 amino acids. Trimming stripped 0 bases from V and 5 bases from J, with 11 bases between.

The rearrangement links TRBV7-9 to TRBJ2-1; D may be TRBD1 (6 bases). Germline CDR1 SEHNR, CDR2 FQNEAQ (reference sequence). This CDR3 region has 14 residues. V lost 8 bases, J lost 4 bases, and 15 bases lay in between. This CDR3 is CASGGPPLYNEQFF. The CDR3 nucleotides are TGTGCCAGCGGGGGCCCACCCTTATACAATGAGCAGTTCTTC.

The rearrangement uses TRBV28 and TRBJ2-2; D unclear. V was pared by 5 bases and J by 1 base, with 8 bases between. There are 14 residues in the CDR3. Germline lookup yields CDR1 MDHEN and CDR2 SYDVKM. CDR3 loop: CASSGRMNTGELFF. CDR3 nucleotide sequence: TGTGCCAGCAGTGGCCGAATGAACACCGGGGAGCTGTTTTTT.

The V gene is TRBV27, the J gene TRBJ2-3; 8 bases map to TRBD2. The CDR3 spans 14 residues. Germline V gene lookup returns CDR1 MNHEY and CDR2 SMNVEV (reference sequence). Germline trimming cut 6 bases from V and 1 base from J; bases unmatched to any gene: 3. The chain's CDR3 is CASRVSGGTDTQYF. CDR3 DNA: TGTGCCAGCAGGGTTAGCGGGGGCACAGATACGCAGTATTTT.

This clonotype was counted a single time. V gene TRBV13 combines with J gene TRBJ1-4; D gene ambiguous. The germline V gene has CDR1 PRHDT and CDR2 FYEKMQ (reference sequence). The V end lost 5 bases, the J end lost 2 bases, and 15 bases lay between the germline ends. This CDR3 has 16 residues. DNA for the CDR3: TGTGCCAGCAGCATGCGAATCCAGAGTACTAATGAAAAACTGTTTTTT. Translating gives CASSMRIQSTNEKLFF. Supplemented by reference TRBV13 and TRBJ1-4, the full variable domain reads AAGVIQSPRHLIKEKRETATLKCYPIPRHDTVYWYQQGPGQDPQFLISFYEKMQSDKGSIPDRFSAQQFSDYHSELNMSSLELGDSALYFCASSMRIQSTNEKLFFGSGTQLSVL.

CDR3 in amino acids: CASSPADRSETQYF. The CDR3 DNA follows: TGTGCCAGCAGTCCGGCCGACAGGTCCGAGACCCAGTACTTC. V gene TRBV27 combines with J gene TRBJ2-5; D is possibly TRBD1 (6 bases). V lost 5 bases and J lost 5, with 15 bases in between. Germline CDR1 is MNHEY and CDR2 is SMNVEV (reference sequence). The CDR3 has 14 residues.

This CDR3 reads CASSPYPTWTATFEKLFF. The CDR3 coding sequence is TGTGCCAGCAGTCCTTACCCCACCTGGACTGCAACCTTTGAAAAACTGTTTTTT. The gene calls are TRBV28 and TRBJ1-4; D gene unclear. The CDR3 loop spans 18 amino acids. CDR1 MDHEN and CDR2 SYDVKM come from the germline V gene. V lost 5 bases and J lost 7, with 26 bases in between. The complete variable domain, with remaining parts taken from reference TRBV28 and TRBJ1-4, reads DVKVTQSSRYLVKRTGEKVFLECVQDMDHENMFWYRQDPGLGLRLIYFSYDVKMKEKGDIPEGYSVSREKKERFSLILESASTNQTSMYLCASSPYPTWTATFEKLFFGSGTQLSVL.

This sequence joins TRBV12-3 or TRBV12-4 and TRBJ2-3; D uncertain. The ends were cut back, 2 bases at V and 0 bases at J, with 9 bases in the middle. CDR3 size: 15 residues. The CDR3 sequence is CASSLIDSSTDTQYF. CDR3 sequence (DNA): TGTGCCAGCAGTTTAATCGATTCGAGCACAGATACGCAGTATTTT.

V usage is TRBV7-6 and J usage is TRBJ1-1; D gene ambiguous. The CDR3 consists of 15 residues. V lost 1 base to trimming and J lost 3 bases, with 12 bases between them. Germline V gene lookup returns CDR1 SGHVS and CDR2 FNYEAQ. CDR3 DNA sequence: TGTGCCAGCAGCTTAGGGCCGGGTCTGGACACTGAAGCTTTCTTT. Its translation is CASSLGPGLDTEAFF. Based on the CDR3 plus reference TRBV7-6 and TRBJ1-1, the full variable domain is GAGVSQSPRYKVTKRGQDVALRCDPISGHVSLYWYRQALGQGPEFLTYFNYEAQQDKSGLPNDRFSAERPEGSISTLTIQRTEQRDSAMYRCASSLGPGLDTEAFFGQGTRLTVV.

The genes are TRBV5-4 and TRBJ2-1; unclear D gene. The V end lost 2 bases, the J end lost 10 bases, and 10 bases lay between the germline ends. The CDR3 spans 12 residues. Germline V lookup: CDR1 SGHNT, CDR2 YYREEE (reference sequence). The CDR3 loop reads CASSFEAAEQFF. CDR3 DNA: TGTGCCAGCAGCTTTGAAGCAGCAGAGCAGTTCTTC.

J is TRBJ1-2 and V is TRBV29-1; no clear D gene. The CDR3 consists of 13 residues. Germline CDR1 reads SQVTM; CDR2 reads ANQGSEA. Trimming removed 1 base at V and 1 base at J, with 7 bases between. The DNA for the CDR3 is TGCAGCGTTGAAGCTGTCGGTAACTATGGCTACACCTTC. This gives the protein CSVEAVGNYGYTF.

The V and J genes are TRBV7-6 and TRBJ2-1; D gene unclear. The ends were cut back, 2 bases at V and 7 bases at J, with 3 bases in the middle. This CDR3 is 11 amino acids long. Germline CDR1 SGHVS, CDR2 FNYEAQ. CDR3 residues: CASSLQNEQFF. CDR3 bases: TGTGCCAGCAGCTTACAGAATGAGCAGTTCTTC.

CDR3 amino acids: CASSLDGNEAFF. The CDR3 DNA is TGCGCCAGCAGCTTGGACGGCAATGAAGCTTTCTTT. V and J are TRBV5-1 and TRBJ1-1; D is undetermined. Germline-derived CDR1 and CDR2 are SGHRS and YFSETQ. Trimming left V 0 bases short and J 7 bases short, with 7 bases between. The CDR3 runs 12 residues.

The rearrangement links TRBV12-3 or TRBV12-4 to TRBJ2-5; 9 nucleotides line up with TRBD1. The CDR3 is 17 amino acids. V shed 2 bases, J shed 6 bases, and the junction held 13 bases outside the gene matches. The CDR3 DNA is TGTGCCAGCAGTTTATGGGCCGGGGACAGGGAGATAAAGACCCAGTACTTC. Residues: CASSLWAGDREIKTQYF.

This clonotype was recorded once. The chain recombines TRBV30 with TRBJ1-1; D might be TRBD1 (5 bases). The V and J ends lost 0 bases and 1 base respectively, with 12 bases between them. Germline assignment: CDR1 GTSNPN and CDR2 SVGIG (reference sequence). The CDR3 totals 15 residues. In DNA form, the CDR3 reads TGTGCCTGGAGTGTAATTAAGGGACCGAACACTGAAGCTTTCTTT. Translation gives CAWSVIKGPNTEAFF. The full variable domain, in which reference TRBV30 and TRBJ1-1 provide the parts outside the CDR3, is SQTIHQWPATLVQPVGSPLSLECTVEGTSNPNLYWYRQAAGRGLQLLFYSVGIGQISSEVPQNLSASRPQDRQFILSSKKLLLSDSGFYLCAWSVIKGPNTEAFFGQGTRLTVV.

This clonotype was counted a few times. The CDR3 region is CASNPGGGTEAFF. The CDR3 DNA reads as TGTGCCAGCAACCCCGGCGGTGGGACTGAAGCTTTCTTT. This rearrangement joins TRBV12-3 or TRBV12-4 to TRBJ1-1; D gene uncertain. CDR3 size: 13 residues. The germline V and J ends were trimmed by 7 bases and 5 bases, with 14 bases remaining between them.

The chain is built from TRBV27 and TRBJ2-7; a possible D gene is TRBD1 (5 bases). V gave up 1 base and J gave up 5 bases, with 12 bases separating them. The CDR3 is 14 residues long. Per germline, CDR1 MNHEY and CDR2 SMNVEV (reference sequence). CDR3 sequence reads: CASSLFWGSDEQYF. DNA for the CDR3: TGTGCCAGCAGTTTATTCTGGGGCAGCGACGAGCAGTACTTC.

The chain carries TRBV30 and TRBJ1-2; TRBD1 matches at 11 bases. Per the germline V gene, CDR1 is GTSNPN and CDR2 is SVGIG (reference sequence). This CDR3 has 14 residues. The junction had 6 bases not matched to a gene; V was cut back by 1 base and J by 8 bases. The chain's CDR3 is CAWSAGTGGLGYTF. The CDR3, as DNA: TGTGCCTGGAGTGCAGGGACAGGGGGATTAGGCTACACCTTC.

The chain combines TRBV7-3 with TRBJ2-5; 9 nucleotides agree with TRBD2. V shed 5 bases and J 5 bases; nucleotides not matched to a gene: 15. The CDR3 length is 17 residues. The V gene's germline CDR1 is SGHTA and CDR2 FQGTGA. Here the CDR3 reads CASSAGTSPTSMETQYF. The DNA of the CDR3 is TGTGCCAGCAGCGCCGGGACTAGCCCTACGTCGATGGAGACCCAGTACTTC. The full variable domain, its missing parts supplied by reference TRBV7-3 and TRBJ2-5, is GAGVSQTPSNKVTEKGKYVELRCDPISGHTALYWYRQSLGQGPEFLIYFQGTGAADDSGLPNDRFFAVRPEGSVSTLKIQRTERGDSAVYLCASSAGTSPTSMETQYFGPGTRLLVL.

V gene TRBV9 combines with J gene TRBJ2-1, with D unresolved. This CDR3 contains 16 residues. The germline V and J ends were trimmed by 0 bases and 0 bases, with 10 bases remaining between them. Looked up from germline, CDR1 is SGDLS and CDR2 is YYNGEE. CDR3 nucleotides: TGTGCCAGCAGCGTAGAGGTCTCTAACTCCTACAATGAGCAGTTCTTC. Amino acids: CASSVEVSNSYNEQFF.

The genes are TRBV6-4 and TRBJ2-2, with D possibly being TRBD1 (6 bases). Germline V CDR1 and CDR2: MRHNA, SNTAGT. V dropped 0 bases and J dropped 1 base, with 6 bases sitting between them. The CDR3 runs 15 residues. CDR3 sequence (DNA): TGTGCCAGCAGTGACTCGGGACAGAACACCGGGGAGCTGTTTTTT. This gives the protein CASSDSGQNTGELFF.

This CDR3 reads CASTPWQGYTEAFF. Here the CDR3 DNA reads TGTGCCAGTACCCCGTGGCAGGGATACACTGAAGCTTTCTTT. The gene calls are TRBV19 and TRBJ1-1, with D possibly being TRBD1 (5 bases). CDR1 LNHDA and CDR2 SQIVND come from the germline V gene (reference sequence). The CDR3 contains 14 residues. Trimming cost V 7 bases and J 3 bases, with 15 bases left between them.

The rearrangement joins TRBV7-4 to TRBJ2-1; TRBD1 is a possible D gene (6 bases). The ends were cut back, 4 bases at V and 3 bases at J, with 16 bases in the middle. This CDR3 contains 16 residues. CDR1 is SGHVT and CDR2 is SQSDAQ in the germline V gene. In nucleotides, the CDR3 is TGTGCCAGCAGCTCTCCCCCGGGACAAAGCTACAATGAGCAGTTCTTC. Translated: CASSSPPGQSYNEQFF.

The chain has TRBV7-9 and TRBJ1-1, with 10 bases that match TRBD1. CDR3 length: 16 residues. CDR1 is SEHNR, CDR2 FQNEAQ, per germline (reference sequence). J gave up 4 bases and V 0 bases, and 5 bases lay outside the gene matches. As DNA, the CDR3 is TGTGCCAGCAGCTTAGCGGACAGGGGGTCGGGCACTGAAGCTTTCTTT. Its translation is CASSLADRGSGTEAFF. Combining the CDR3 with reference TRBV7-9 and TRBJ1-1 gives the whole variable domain DTGVSQNPRHKITKRGQNVTFRCDPISEHNRLYWYRQTLGQGPEFLTYFQNEAQLEKSRLLSDRFSAERPKGSFSTLEIQRTEQGDSAMYLCASSLADRGSGTEAFFGQGTRLTVV.

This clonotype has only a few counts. CDR3 amino acids: CAIRNQGGSYNEQFF. The CDR3 DNA sequence: TGTGCCATCAGGAACCAGGGGGGCTCCTACAATGAGCAGTTCTTC. The V gene is TRBV10-3, the J gene TRBJ2-1, with D possibly TRBD1 on 7 matching bases. This CDR3 comprises 15 residues. V was clipped by 6 bases and J by 0 bases, with 12 bases between them. Germline V CDR1 and CDR2: ENHRY, SYGVKD.

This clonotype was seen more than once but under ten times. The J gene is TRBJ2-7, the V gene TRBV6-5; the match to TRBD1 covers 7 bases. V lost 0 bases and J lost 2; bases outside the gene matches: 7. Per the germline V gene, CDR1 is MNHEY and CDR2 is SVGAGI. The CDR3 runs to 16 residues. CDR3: CASSYSVRGLTYEQYF. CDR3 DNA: TGTGCCAGCAGTTACTCGGTGAGGGGGCTGACCTACGAGCAGTACTTC.

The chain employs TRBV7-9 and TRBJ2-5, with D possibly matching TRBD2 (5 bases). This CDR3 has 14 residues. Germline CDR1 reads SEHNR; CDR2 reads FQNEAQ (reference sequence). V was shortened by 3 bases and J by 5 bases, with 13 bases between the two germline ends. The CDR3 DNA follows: TGTGCCAGCAGCTTTCGAGGGAGCGAGGAGACCCAGTACTTC. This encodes CASSFRGSEETQYF.

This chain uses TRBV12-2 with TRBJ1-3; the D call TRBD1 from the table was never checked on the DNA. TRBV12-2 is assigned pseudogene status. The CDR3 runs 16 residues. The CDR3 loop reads CASRFKERGSRNTIYF. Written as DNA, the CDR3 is TGTGCAAGTCGCTTTAAGGAACGGGGGAGCCGAAACACCATATATTTT.

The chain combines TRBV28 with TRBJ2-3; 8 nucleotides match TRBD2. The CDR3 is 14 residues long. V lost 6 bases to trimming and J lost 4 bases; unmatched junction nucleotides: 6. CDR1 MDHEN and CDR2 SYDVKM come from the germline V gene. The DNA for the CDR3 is TGTGCCAGCAGCCCAGCGGGAGCTGCAGATACGCAGTATTTT. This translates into CASSPAGAADTQYF.